This TCR beta chain was documented in a study of molecular identifiers for immune sequencing clone quantification. Study-level results: Among about a million naive cells, spiked Jurkat TCR RNA from a single cell was reportedly detectable.

TCRdb reprocessed the PCR reads via MiXCR and lists one record per CDR3 protein. The repertoire holds over 550,000 distinct CDR3 sequences, with 25% as singletons. In the case of this clonotype: Its antigen is unknown. Since a much larger clone is just one base distant, this may be a read error.

Specimen: naive CD8+ T cells from blood, with Jurkat cell RNA spiked in. Described subset: FACS-sorted CD8+CD4-CCR7+CD45RA+ naive T cells. The sequence was obtained from a human donor in good health. Some libraries in this study had Jurkat cell RNA spiked in.

As DNA, the CDR3 is TGTGCCAGCAGACCCCATCCTGGTGCCCCCAATCGGCCCCAGCATTTT. It translates to CASRPHPGAPNRPQHF. V gene TRBV2 combines with J gene TRBJ1-5; no definite D call. Germline-derived CDR1 and CDR2 are SNHLY and FYNNEI. The CDR3 spans 16 residues.